This T cell receptor beta chain stems from a study of blood T cell repertoires in COVID-19. Study in general: COVID-19 samples, acute and convalescent, were from the United States, Italy and Spain. The analysed material was cDNA or gDNA that came from T cells, B-cell-depleted T cells, or PBMCs.

Germline loops: CDR1 KGHSH, CDR2 LQKENI. This CDR3 has 13 residues. Trimming left V 3 bases short and J 7 bases short, with 7 bases between. This clone was picked up a small number of times. Authors' data handling: Estimation of nucleated cell counts was performed using reference gene primer amplification. The assay was immunoSEQ multiplex PCR, and TCRdb's table has in-frame clones only and misses some. The V and J calls and clone size are taken from that table; D and trimming were inferred from the DNA. The sample includes approximately 130,000 clones, roughly 79% seen only once; the top ten take roughly 20%.

The clonotype comes from a man aged 80 or over with acute or convalescent COVID-19. The chain recombines TRBV18 with TRBJ1-6, with D possibly matching TRBD1 (5 bases). Sequenced sample: peripheral blood. The CDR3 DNA reads as TGTGCCAGCTCACCTAGGACAAATTCACCCCTCCACTTT. This codes for CASSPRTNSPLHF.